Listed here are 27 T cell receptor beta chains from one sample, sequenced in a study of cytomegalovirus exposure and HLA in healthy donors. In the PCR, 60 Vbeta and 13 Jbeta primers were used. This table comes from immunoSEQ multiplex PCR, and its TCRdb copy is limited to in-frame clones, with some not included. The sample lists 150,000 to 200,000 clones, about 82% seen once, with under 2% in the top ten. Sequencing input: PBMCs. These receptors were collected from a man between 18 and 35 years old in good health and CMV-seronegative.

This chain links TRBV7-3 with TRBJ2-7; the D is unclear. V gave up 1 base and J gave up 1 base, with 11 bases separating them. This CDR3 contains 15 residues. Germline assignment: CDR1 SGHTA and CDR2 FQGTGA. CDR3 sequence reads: CASSLNSGASYEQYF. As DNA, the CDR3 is TGTGCCAGCAGCTTAAACTCAGGCGCATCCTACGAGCAGTACTTC.

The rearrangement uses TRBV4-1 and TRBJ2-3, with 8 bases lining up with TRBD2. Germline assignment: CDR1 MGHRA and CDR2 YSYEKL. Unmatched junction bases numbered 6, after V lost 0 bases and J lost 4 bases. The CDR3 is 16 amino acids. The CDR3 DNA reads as TGCGCCAGCAGCCAAGAACCGGGGGGGTTAGCAGATACGCAGTATTTT. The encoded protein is CASSQEPGGLADTQYF.

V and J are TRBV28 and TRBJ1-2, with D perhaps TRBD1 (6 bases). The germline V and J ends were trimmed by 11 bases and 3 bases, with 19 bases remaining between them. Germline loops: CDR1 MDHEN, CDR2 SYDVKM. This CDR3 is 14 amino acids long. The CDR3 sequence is CALNDRKPYYGYTF. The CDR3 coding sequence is TGTGCCCTCAACGACAGGAAACCATACTATGGCTACACCTTC.

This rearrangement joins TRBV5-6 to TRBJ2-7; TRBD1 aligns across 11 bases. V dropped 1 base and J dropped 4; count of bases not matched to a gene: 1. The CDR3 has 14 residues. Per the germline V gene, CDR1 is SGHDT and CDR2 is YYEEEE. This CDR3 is CASSLWDRGYEQYF. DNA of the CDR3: TGTGCCAGCAGCTTGTGGGACAGGGGGTACGAGCAGTACTTC.

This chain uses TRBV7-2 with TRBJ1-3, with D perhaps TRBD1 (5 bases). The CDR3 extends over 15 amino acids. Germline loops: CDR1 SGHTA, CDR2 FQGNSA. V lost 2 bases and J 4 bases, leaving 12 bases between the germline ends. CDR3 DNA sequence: TGTGCCAGCAGCTTACTAGGCCAGGGAGGAAACACCATATATTTT. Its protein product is CASSLLGQGGNTIYF.

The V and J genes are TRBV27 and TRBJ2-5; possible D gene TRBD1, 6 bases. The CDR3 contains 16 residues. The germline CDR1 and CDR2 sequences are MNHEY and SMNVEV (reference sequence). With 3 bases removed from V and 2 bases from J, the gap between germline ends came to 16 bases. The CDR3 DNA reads TGTGCCAGCAGTTTTGGTACAGGGCCTAGTCAAGAGACCCAGTACTTC. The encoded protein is CASSFGTGPSQETQYF.

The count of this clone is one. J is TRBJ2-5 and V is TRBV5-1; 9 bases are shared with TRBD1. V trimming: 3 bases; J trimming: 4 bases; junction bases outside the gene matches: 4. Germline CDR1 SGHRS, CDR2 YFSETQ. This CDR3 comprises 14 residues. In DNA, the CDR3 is TGCGCCAGCAGCTGGGGGGGACAGGGAGAGACCCAGTACTTC. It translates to CASSWGGQGETQYF.

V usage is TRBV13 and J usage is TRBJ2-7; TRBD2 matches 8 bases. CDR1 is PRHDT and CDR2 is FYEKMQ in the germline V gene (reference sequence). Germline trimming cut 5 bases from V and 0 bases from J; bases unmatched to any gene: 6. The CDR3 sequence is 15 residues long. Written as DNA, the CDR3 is TGTGCCAGCAGCCCACCTAGCGGGCCCTCCTACGAGCAGTACTTC. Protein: CASSPPSGPSYEQYF.

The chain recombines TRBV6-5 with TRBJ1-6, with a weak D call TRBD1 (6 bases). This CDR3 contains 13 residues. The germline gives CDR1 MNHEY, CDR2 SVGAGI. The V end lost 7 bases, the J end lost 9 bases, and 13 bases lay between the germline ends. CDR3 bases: TGTGCCAGCACAAACAGGGAGACTTCACCCCTCCACTTT. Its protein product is CASTNRETSPLHF.

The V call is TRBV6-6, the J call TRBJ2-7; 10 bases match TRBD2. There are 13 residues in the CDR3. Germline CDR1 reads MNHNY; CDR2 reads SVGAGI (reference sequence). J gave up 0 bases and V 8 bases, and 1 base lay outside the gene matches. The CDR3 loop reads CASGLAASYEQYF. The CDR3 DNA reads TGTGCCAGCGGACTAGCGGCCTCCTACGAGCAGTACTTC.

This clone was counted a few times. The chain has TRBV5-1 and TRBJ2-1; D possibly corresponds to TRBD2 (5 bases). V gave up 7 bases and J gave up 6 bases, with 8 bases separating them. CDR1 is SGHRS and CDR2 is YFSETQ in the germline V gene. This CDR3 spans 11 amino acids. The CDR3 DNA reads TGCGCCAGCGGTCGGGGCAATGAGCAGTTCTTC. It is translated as CASGRGNEQFF.

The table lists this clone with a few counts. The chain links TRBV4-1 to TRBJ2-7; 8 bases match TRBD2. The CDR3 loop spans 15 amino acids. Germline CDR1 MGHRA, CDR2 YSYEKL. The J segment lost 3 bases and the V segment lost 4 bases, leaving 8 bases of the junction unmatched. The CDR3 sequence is CASSPGGSGIYEQYF. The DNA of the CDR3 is TGCGCCAGCAGCCCCGGGGGTAGCGGGATCTACGAGCAGTACTTC.

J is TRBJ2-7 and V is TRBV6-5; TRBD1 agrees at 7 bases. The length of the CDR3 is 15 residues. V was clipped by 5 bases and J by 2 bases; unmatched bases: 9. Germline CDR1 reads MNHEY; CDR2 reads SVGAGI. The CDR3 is CASSTSYRGPYEQYF. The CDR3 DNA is TGTGCCAGCAGTACGAGTTACAGGGGCCCCTACGAGCAGTACTTC.

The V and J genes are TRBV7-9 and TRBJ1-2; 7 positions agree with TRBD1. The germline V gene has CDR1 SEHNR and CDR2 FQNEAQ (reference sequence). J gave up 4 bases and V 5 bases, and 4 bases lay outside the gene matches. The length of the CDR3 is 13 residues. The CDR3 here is CASSQGQIYGYTF. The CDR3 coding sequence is TGTGCCAGCAGCCAGGGACAGATCTATGGCTACACCTTC.

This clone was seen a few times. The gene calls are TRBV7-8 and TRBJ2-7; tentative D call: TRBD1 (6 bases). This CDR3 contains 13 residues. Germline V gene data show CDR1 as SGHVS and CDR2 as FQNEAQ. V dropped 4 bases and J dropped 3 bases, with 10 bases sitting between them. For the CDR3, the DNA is TGTGCCAGCAGCTGGGACACCCTCTACGAGCAGTACTTC. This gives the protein CASSWDTLYEQYF.

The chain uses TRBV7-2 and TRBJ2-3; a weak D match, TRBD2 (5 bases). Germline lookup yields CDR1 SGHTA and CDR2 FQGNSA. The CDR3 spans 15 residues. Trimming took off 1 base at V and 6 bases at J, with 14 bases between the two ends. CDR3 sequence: CASSLVASLLDTQYF. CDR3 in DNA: TGTGCCAGCAGCTTAGTGGCTAGCCTACTGGATACGCAGTATTTT.

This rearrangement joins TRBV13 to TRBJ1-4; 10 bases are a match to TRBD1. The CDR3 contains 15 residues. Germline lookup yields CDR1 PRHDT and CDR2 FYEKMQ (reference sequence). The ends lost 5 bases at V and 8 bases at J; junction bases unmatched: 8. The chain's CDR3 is CASSPPGQGLEKLFF. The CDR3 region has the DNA TGTGCCAGCAGCCCGCCGGGACAGGGGTTAGAAAAACTGTTTTTT. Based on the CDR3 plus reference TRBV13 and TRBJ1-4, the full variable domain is AAGVIQSPRHLIKEKRETATLKCYPIPRHDTVYWYQQGPGQDPQFLISFYEKMQSDKGSIPDRFSAQQFSDYHSELNMSSLELGDSALYFCASSPPGQGLEKLFFGSGTQLSVL.

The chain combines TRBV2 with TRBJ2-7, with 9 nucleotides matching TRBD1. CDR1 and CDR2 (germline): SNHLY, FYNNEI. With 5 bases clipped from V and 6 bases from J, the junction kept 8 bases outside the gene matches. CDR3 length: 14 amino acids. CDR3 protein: CASSKTGGSLEQYF. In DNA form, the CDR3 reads TGTGCCAGCAGTAAGACAGGGGGGTCTCTCGAGCAGTACTTC.

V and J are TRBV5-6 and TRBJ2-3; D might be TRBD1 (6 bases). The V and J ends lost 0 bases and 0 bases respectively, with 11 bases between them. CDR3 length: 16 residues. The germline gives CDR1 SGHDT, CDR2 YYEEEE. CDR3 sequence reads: CASSLVPGVSTDTQYF. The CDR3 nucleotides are TGTGCCAGCAGCTTGGTGCCAGGGGTAAGCACAGATACGCAGTATTTT.

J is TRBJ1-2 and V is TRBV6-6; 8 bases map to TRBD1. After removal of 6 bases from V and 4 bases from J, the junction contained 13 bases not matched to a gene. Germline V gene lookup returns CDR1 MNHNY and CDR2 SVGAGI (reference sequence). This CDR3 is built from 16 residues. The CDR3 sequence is CASRPITAGGSYGYTF. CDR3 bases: TGTGCCAGCAGACCGATTACCGCAGGGGGCTCCTATGGCTACACCTTC.

The CDR3 coding sequence is TGTGCCTGGAAGTATGGGGGGGTTGGGGGTGAAAAACTGTTTTTT. Translation gives CAWKYGGVGGEKLFF. J is TRBJ1-4 and V is TRBV30; D is possibly TRBD1 (5 bases). V lost 4 bases and J lost 7, with 19 bases in between. This CDR3 has 15 residues. Germline V lookup: CDR1 GTSNPN, CDR2 SVGIG (reference sequence). Full variable domain (missing parts from reference TRBV30 and TRBJ1-4): SQTIHQWPATLVQPVGSPLSLECTVEGTSNPNLYWYRQAAGRGLQLLFYSVGIGQISSEVPQNLSASRPQDRQFILSSKKLLLSDSGFYLCAWKYGGVGGEKLFFGSGTQLSVL.

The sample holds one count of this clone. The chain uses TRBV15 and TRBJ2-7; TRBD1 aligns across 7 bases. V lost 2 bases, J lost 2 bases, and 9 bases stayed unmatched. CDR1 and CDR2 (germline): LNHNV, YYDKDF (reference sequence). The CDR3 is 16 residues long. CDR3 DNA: TGTGCCACCAGCAGAAAGAAGGGTCAGGGGGCCTACGAGCAGTACTTC. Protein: CATSRKKGQGAYEQYF.

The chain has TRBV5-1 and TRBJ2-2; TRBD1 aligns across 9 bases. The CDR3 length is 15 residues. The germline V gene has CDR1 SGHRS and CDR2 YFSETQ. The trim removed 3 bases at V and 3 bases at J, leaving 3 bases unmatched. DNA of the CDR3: TGCGCCAGCAGCTACCGGACAGGGGACACCGGGGAGCTGTTTTTT. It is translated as CASSYRTGDTGELFF.

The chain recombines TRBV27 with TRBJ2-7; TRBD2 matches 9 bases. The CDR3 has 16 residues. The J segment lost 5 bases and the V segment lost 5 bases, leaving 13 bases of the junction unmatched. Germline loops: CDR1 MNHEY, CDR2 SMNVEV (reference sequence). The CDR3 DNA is TGTGCCAGCAGTACTCCGGCCGCGGGAGGGCCTCACGAGCAGTACTTC. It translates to CASSTPAAGGPHEQYF.

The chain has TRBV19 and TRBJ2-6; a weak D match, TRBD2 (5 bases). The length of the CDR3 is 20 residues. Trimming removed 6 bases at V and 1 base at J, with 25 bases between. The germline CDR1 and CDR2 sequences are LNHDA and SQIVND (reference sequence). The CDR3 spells CASSLPRWDSSWSGANVLTF. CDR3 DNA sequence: TGTGCCAGTAGCCTCCCTAGATGGGATTCTAGCTGGTCTGGGGCCAACGTCCTGACTTTC.

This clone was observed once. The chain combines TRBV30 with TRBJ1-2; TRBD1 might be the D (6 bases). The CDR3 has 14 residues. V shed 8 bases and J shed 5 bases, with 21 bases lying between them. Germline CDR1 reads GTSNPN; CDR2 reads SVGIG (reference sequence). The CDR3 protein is CAEDSLQGLYGYTF. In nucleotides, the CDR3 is TGTGCCGAGGACTCCCTGCAGGGGTTGTATGGCTACACCTTC.

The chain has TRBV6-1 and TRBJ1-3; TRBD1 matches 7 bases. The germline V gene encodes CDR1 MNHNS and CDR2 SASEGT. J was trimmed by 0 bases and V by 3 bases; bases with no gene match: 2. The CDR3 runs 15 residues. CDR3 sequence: CASSEDRFSGNTIYF. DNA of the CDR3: TGTGCCAGCAGTGAGGACAGGTTCTCTGGAAACACCATATATTTT.